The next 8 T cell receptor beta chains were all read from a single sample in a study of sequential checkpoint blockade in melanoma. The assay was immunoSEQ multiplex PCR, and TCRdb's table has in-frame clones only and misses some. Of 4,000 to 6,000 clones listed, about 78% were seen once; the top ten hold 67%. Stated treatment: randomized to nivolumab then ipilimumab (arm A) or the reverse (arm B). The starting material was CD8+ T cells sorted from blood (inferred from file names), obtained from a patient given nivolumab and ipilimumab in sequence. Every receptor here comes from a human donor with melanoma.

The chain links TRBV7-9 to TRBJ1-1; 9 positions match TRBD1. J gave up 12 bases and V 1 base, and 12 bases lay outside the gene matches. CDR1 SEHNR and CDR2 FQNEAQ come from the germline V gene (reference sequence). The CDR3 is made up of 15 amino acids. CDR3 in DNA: TGTGCCAGCAGCTTAGGAGGACAGGGGAGTTGGGAAACTTTCTTT. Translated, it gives CASSLGGQGSWETFF.

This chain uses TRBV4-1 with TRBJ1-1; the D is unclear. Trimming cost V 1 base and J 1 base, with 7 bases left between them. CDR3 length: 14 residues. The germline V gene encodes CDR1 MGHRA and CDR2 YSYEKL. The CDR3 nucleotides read TGCGCCAGCAGCCAAGTCCGCGGGAACACTGAAGCTTTCTTT. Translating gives CASSQVRGNTEAFF.

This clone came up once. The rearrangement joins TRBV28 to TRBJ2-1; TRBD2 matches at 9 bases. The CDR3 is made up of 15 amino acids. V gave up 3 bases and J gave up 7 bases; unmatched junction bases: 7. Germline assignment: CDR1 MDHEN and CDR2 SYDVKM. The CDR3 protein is CASSFVREGLNEQFF. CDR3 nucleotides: TGTGCCAGCAGTTTTGTGCGGGAGGGCCTAAATGAGCAGTTCTTC.

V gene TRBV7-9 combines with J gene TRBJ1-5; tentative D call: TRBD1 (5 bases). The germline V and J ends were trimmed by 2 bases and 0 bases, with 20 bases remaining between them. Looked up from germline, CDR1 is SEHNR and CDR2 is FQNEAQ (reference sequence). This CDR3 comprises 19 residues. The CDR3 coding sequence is TGTGCCAGCAGCTTAACCAACAGACCGGGACTGTATAGCAATCAGCCCCAGCATTTT. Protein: CASSLTNRPGLYSNQPQHF.

For the CDR3, the DNA is TGTGCCAGCAGCCCCCGCCTACCACGCTACAATGAGCAGTTCTTC. This encodes CASSPRLPRYNEQFF. This chain joins TRBV5-6 and TRBJ2-1; D ambiguous. Trimming took 4 bases from V and 3 from J, leaving 14 bases between them. Germline V gene lookup returns CDR1 SGHDT and CDR2 YYEEEE. The CDR3 length is 15 residues.

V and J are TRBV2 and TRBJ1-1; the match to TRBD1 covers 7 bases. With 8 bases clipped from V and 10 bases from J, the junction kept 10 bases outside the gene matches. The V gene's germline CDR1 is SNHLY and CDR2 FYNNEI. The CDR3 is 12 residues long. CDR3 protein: CASLYRGSVAFF. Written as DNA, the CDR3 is TGTGCCAGCCTATACAGGGGTTCAGTAGCTTTCTTT.

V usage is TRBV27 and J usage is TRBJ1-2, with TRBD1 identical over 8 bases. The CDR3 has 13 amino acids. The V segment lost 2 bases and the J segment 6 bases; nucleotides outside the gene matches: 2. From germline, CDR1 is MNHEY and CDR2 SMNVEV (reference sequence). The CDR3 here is CASSLQTGDGYTF. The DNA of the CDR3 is TGTGCCAGCAGTTTACAGACAGGGGATGGCTACACCTTC.

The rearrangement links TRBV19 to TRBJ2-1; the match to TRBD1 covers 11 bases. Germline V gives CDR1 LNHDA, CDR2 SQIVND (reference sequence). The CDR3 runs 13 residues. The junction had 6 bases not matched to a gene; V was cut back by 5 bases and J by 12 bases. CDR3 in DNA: TGTGCCAGTAGTTTGGGACAGGGGGTTTGGCAGTTCTTC. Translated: CASSLGQGVWQFF.